The entry below describes one T cell receptor beta chain. Its target is unknown. Transcripts of RNA were the source for amplifying TCR beta CDR3 regions. Following a first-round RT-PCR that used HTBI primers, a second-round multiplex PCR was carried out. Each CDR3 protein gets one entry after TCRdb re-called the multiplex PCR reads with MiXCR. The data hold a few hundred thousand distinct CDR3 sequences, with approximately 15% observed a single time. The data derive from a study of Graves' ophthalmopathy and Graves' hyperthyroidism. No ophthalmopathy within 18 months of follow-up signified stable hyperthyroidism. New diagnoses, under 2 months' duration, and ages 18 to 65 characterized the hyperthyroidism patients. Orbital computed tomography and thyroid ultrasound, along with TRAb, serum thyroxine and clinical symptoms, underpinned diagnosis. The CDR3 loop spans 16 amino acids. V lost 7 bases to trimming and J lost 9 bases; unmatched junction nucleotides: 14.

General observations from the study: Blood also held most thyroid clonotypes expanded above 0.001 frequency.

The chain carries TRBV12-3 or TRBV12-4 and TRBJ1-6, with 8 nucleotides matching TRBD1. The sequenced sample consisted of peripheral blood. This sequence was found in a woman under 30 with stable Graves' hyperthyroidism. The CDR3 is CASNRQGRTSGSPLHF. DNA for the CDR3: TGTGCCAGCAATCGACAGGGGAGAACTAGCGGTTCACCCCTCCACTTT.